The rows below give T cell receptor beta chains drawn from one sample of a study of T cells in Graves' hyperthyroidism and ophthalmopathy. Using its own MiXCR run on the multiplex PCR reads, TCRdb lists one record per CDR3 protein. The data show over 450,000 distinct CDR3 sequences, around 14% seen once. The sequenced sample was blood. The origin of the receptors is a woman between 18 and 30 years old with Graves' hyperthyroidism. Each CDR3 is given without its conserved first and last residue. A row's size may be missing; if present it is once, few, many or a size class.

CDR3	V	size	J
ASRFGQNYYGYT	TRBV12-3/TRBV12-4	many	TRBJ1-2
ATSDRRLAGVIPDTQY	TRBV24-1	many	TRBJ2-3
ASSYRGLSGELF	TRBV6-5	.	TRBJ2-2
ASSLGLVKYPNYGYT	TRBV11-2	many	TRBJ1-2
ASSLWGANQPQH	TRBV27	many	TRBJ1-5
GALAGDSTDTQY	TRBV20-1	few	TRBJ2-3
AWSILGRNYGYT	TRBV30	many	TRBJ1-2
AISERDSYQPQH	TRBV10-3	many	TRBJ1-5
ASSQDRLGVGTDTQY	TRBV3-1	many	TRBJ2-3
ASSDDGGGQPQH	TRBV12-3/TRBV12-4	.	TRBJ1-5
ASSLDGSRYEQY	TRBV11-1	many	TRBJ2-7
ATSERDLAKNIQY	TRBV15	many	TRBJ2-4
ASSLWGPGANVLT	TRBV12-3/TRBV12-4	many	TRBJ2-6
ASSSLRQAQLHHGYT	TRBV7-9	few	TRBJ1-2
ASSIAAGSESNQPQH	TRBV19	few	TRBJ1-5
ASSPTGMSYEQY	TRBV12-3/TRBV12-4	many	TRBJ2-7
ASSLSSGRRDTQY	TRBV7-9	many	TRBJ2-3
ASSLLAGSNNEQF	TRBV11-3	many	TRBJ2-1
ASSYSGVVNEQF	TRBV6-2/TRBV6-3	few	TRBJ2-1
ASSPRTGPGETQY	TRBV2	.	TRBJ2-5
ASSYSKQGFNYGYT	TRBV6-5	many	TRBJ1-2
SVTDGALSGNTIY	TRBV29-1	few	TRBJ1-3
ASSLRSLTGWGDTEAF	TRBV11-2	many	TRBJ1-1
AWSYGGTEAF	TRBV30	many	TRBJ1-1
ASRAAGAGGEQF	TRBV11-3	many	TRBJ2-1
ASSPQLGTDNTEAF	TRBV12-3/TRBV12-4	many	TRBJ1-1
ASSQQGGAEAF	TRBV3-1	many	TRBJ1-1
ASSLLAGEGEQF	TRBV5-6	.	TRBJ2-1
ASSLSSDYEQY	TRBV27	many	TRBJ2-7
ASSLTTGGRGGGIAF	TRBV7-3	few	TRBJ1-1
AGTGAGNTIY	TRBV12-3/TRBV12-4	many	TRBJ1-3
ASSQDLPTGELF	TRBV3-1	many	TRBJ2-2
ASMSRDGNQPQH	TRBV27	many	TRBJ1-5
ASSSNRGQGYGYT	TRBV7-2	many	TRBJ1-2
ATWTSGLSYNEQF	TRBV5-4	.	TRBJ2-1
ASSQGGGRPQH	TRBV4-1	.	TRBJ1-5
ASSPGSENTEAF	TRBV18	few	TRBJ1-1
ASSLEGGVGVEYEQY	TRBV11-2	once	TRBJ2-7
ASSTVSNQPQH	TRBV19	many	TRBJ1-5
ASSIGTVRYGYT	TRBV19	.	TRBJ1-2
ASSGWTSGSKNEQF	TRBV9	.	TRBJ2-1
ASSLVWNEQY	TRBV5-1	many	TRBJ2-7
SATRGGNYGYT	TRBV29-1	few	TRBJ1-2
ASSSGRSLTGSYNEQF	TRBV19	.	TRBJ2-1
ASKAYNEQF	TRBV6-1	.	TRBJ2-1
ATSDPRKSTDTQY	TRBV24-1	.	TRBJ2-3
ASILAGGTGELF	TRBV12-3/TRBV12-4	many	TRBJ2-2
ASSLRQNQPQH	TRBV13	many	TRBJ1-5
ASSFRGGDSSYEQY	TRBV5-1	many	TRBJ2-7
ASRGGVGELF	TRBV5-1	many	TRBJ2-2
ASNPLGEQNTEAF	TRBV19	few	TRBJ1-1
SGVPGQGYYGYT	TRBV29-1	.	TRBJ1-2
ARLAGTGELF	TRBV2	many	TRBJ2-2